One and the same sample provided the 18 T cell receptor beta chains below, sequenced in a study of T cells in Graves' hyperthyroidism and ophthalmopathy. Amplification of TCR beta CDR3 regions was performed using RNA transcripts as template. An initial round of RT-PCR targeting the TCR CDR3 relied on the HTBI primer set. From the multiplex PCR reads, TCRdb called clonotypes with MiXCR, one entry per CDR3 protein. The top ten hold more than 11% of the sample, which has some 560,000 distinct CDR3 sequences, 14% seen once. The sample was blood. These receptors all come from a woman between 40 and 55 years old with Graves' hyperthyroidism.

This clonotype has a count of ten or more. The chain links TRBV20-1 to TRBJ2-7; the match to TRBD2 covers 11 bases. The CDR3 loop spans 13 amino acids. Germline values: CDR1 DFQATT, CDR2 SNEGSKA (reference sequence). The CDR3 DNA sequence: TGCAGCGTCATAGCGGGAGGGGCCTACGAGCAGTACTTC. Translated: CSVIAGGAYEQYF.

This clonotype was seen ten or more times. The CDR3 sequence is CSATPTSGSGETQYF. CDR3 in DNA: TGCAGTGCAACACCGACTAGCGGGAGTGGGGAGACCCAGTACTTC. This chain connects TRBV20-1 to TRBJ2-5, with 12 bases aligning to TRBD2. The CDR3 contains 15 residues. The trim removed 6 bases at V and 5 bases at J, leaving 10 bases unmatched. Germline V CDR1 and CDR2: DFQATT, SNEGSKA (reference sequence).

This clonotype was recorded at least ten times. The chain uses TRBV5-1 and TRBJ2-3; no reliable D call. The V end was cut by 2 bases, the J end by 2 bases, with 9 bases between. The CDR3 loop spans 14 amino acids. CDR1 and CDR2 from the germline V gene are SGHRS and YFSETQ. The CDR3, as DNA: TGCGCCAGCAGCTTCCAGGCACCCACAGATACGCAGTATTTT. Protein product: CASSFQAPTDTQYF.

In this sample, this clonotype turned up a few times. The chain couples TRBV24-1 to TRBJ2-4, with a weak D call TRBD1 (5 bases). Germline V gives CDR1 KGHDR, CDR2 SFDVKD. CDR3 length: 13 residues. The V and J ends lost 4 bases and 11 bases respectively, with 14 bases between them. The CDR3 loop is CATSDGTGPLQYF. The CDR3 DNA reads TGTGCCACCAGTGACGGTACAGGTCCCCTTCAGTACTTC.

The J gene is TRBJ2-7, the V gene TRBV28; the D call may be TRBD1 or TRBD2 (5 bases each). The V and J ends lost 2 bases and 1 base respectively, with 12 bases between them. CDR1 and CDR2 from the germline V gene are MDHEN and SYDVKM. The CDR3 runs to 15 residues. In nucleotides, the CDR3 is TGTGCCAGCAGTTTACGGGCAGGGAGATCCTACGAGCAGTACTTC. It encodes CASSLRAGRSYEQYF.

The chain has TRBV10-2 and TRBJ2-5; a weak D match, TRBD2 (5 bases). This CDR3 has 15 residues. The V and J ends lost 8 bases and 0 bases respectively, with 16 bases between them. CDR1 is WSHSY, CDR2 SAAADI, per germline. Written as DNA, the CDR3 is TGCGCCAGCCTAGAGGGCTACCCGTACCAAGAGACCCAGTACTTC. This translates into CASLEGYPYQETQYF.

This clonotype was counted ten times or more. The gene calls are TRBV4-1 and TRBJ2-1, with D hard to call. The CDR3 extends over 16 amino acids. Trimming pared 0 bases from V and 4 bases from J, leaving 13 bases between. CDR1 MGHRA and CDR2 YSYEKL come from the germline V gene. This CDR3 reads CASSQDSVATYNEQFF. The CDR3 DNA sequence: TGCGCCAGCAGCCAAGATTCGGTAGCAACTTACAATGAGCAGTTCTTC.

This clonotype came up many times. The J gene is TRBJ2-7, the V gene TRBV7-9; the D is unclear. Germline CDR1 is SEHNR and CDR2 is FQNEAQ (reference sequence). This CDR3 is 15 amino acids long. The V end was cut by 5 bases, the J end by 2 bases, with 16 bases between. Written as DNA, the CDR3 is TGTGCCAGCAGCAACCCTTCTGGAGTGCCCTACGAGCAGTACTTC. Translating it yields CASSNPSGVPYEQYF. The full variable domain, completed using reference TRBV7-9 and TRBJ2-7, is DTGVSQNPRHKITKRGQNVTFRCDPISEHNRLYWYRQTLGQGPEFLTYFQNEAQLEKSRLLSDRFSAERPKGSFSTLEIQRTEQGDSAMYLCASSNPSGVPYEQYFGPGTRLTVT.

This clonotype was observed many times. The gene calls are TRBV5-1 and TRBJ2-3; no clear D gene. V was clipped by 0 bases and J by 1 base, with 12 bases between them. Germline V lookup: CDR1 SGHRS, CDR2 YFSETQ. This CDR3 spans 16 amino acids. The CDR3 sequence is CASSLDARQGTDTQYF. In DNA, the CDR3 is TGCGCCAGCAGCTTGGATGCGAGGCAGGGCACAGATACGCAGTATTTT.

This clonotype was seen at least ten times. V gene TRBV11-2 combines with J gene TRBJ2-7; D is unclear. The CDR3 is 12 residues long. Trimming left V 5 bases short and J 3 bases short, with 8 bases between. Germline CDR1 and CDR2: SGHAT and FQNNGV. The CDR3 sequence: CASSHTYYEQYF. The DNA for the CDR3 is TGTGCCAGCAGCCATACATACTACGAGCAGTACTTC.

This clonotype has ten or more counts. This rearrangement joins TRBV6-2 or TRBV6-3 to TRBJ2-5; 9 nucleotides agree with TRBD1. Germline V lookup: CDR1 MNHEY, CDR2 SVGEGT. The CDR3 sequence is 15 residues long. The V gene end was trimmed by 3 bases and the J gene end by 1 base; junction bases not matched to a gene: 3. The CDR3 is CASSYGDRVQETQYF. The CDR3, as DNA: TGTGCCAGCAGTTATGGGGACAGGGTCCAAGAGACCCAGTACTTC.

This clonotype has a count of ten or more. The genes are TRBV6-1 and TRBJ2-7; TRBD1 matches 8 bases. The junction had 4 bases not matched to a gene; V was cut back by 6 bases and J by 0 bases. This CDR3 contains 14 residues. Germline CDR1 and CDR2: MNHNS and SASEGT. CDR3 amino acids: CASRTGQVSYEQYF. The CDR3 DNA reads as TGTGCCAGCAGGACGGGACAGGTCTCCTACGAGCAGTACTTC.

This clonotype came up many times. The chain links TRBV30 to TRBJ1-1, with 12 bases matching TRBD1. The ends lost 2 bases at V and 3 bases at J; junction bases unmatched: 4. CDR3 length: 15 residues. CDR1 and CDR2 (germline): GTSNPN, SVGIG (reference sequence). CDR3 residues: CAWSTGQGAHTEAFF. The CDR3, as DNA: TGTGCCTGGAGTACGGGACAGGGGGCTCACACTGAAGCTTTCTTT.

This clonotype was recorded at least ten times. The chain recombines TRBV7-2 with TRBJ1-1, with D possibly matching TRBD1 (5 bases). CDR1 is SGHTA, CDR2 FQGNSA, per germline. V lost 2 bases to trimming and J lost 0 bases, with 13 bases between them. The CDR3 has 16 residues. The CDR3 loop reads CASSLFGTGVNTEAFF. For the CDR3, the DNA is TGTGCCAGCAGCTTATTCGGGACTGGAGTGAACACTGAAGCTTTCTTT.

This clonotype was seen repeatedly, ten times or more. This chain uses TRBV20-1 with TRBJ2-3, with 12 positions matching TRBD2. The V gene's germline CDR1 is DFQATT and CDR2 SNEGSKA (reference sequence). The length of the CDR3 is 16 residues. J lost 2 bases, V lost 4 bases, and 7 bases had no gene match. CDR3 DNA sequence: TGCAGTGCTACTACTAGGACTAGCGGGGTCACAGATACGCAGTATTTT. Amino acids: CSATTRTSGVTDTQYF.

The sample holds many counts of this clonotype. The V and J genes are TRBV2 and TRBJ2-3, with D tentatively TRBD1 (5 bases). Germline V gives CDR1 SNHLY, CDR2 FYNNEI. Trimming shortened V by 4 bases and J by 2 bases, and 19 bases separated the two germline ends. The CDR3 has 17 residues. CDR3: CASSASGSGVPTDTQYF. The CDR3 nucleotides read TGTGCCAGCAGTGCCTCAGGGTCTGGCGTCCCCACAGATACGCAGTATTTT.

This clonotype has more than one count but fewer than ten. V is TRBV12-3 or TRBV12-4 and J is TRBJ1-1; D not resolved. Trimming stripped 6 bases from V and 4 bases from J, with 18 bases between. The CDR3 contains 15 residues. CDR3 bases: TGTGCCAGCAGCGACCGGGCGCCTGGAGGCACTGAAGCTTTCTTT. Amino acid sequence: CASSDRAPGGTEAFF.

Ten or more counts support this clonotype. The chain carries TRBV30 and TRBJ2-1, with 10 positions matching TRBD2. V shed 0 bases, J shed 11 bases, and the junction held 7 bases outside the gene matches. Germline CDR1 reads GTSNPN; CDR2 reads SVGIG (reference sequence). CDR3 length equals 14 residues. The CDR3 is CAWSVGLAGVQQFF. The CDR3 DNA reads as TGTGCCTGGAGTGTTGGTCTAGCGGGAGTTCAGCAGTTCTTC. Together with reference TRBV30 and TRBJ2-1, the CDR3 gives the full variable domain: SQTIHQWPATLVQPVGSPLSLECTVEGTSNPNLYWYRQAAGRGLQLLFYSVGIGQISSEVPQNLSASRPQDRQFILSSKKLLLSDSGFYLCAWSVGLAGVQQFFGPGTRLTVL.